These T cell receptor beta chains were read from a single sample in a study of OX40 agonist ivuxolimab in advanced cancers. Measured with immunoSEQ multiplex PCR; TCRdb has only the in-frame clones, and not every one. Counted here are 95,000 to 100,000 clones, about 86% occurring once; the ten biggest clones make up roughly 1.5%. Sequencing was performed on CD4+ or CD8+ T cells sorted from blood, taken in a trial of the OX40 agonist ivuxolimab. The receptor set was obtained from an adult with an advanced solid tumor such as melanoma, head and neck, liver or kidney cancer. Both conserved end residues are part of each CDR3. Each record gives: D gene, V gene, J gene, clone size, CDR3 protein, CDR3 DNA. A D gene is named only where the DNA matches it firmly. Not every row has a clone size; where given, it reads once, few, many or a size class.

.	TRBV7-8	TRBJ1-2	.	CASSLGTLIGGYGYTF	TGTGCCAGCAGCTTGGGGACATTAATAGGGGGCTATGGCTACACCTTC
TRBD2	TRBV4-2	TRBJ2-2	.	CASSQDSASGYTGELFF	TGTGCCAGCAGCCAAGATTCGGCTAGCGGATACACCGGGGAGCTGTTTTTT
TRBD1	TRBV19	TRBJ1-2	.	CASSDGQGVYGYTF	TGTGCCAGTAGTGATGGACAGGGTGTCTATGGCTACACCTTC
.	TRBV18	TRBJ2-7	once	CASSLAPYEQYF	TGTGCCAGCTCACTGGCCCCCTACGAGCAGTACTTC
.	TRBV5-1	TRBJ1-1	few	CASSLEGNTEAFF	TGCGCCAGCAGCTTGGAAGGGAACACTGAAGCTTTCTTT
.	TRBV5-1	TRBJ1-2	once	CASSLVTGDNYGYTF	TGCGCCAGCAGCTTGGTAACAGGCGACAACTATGGCTACACCTTC
TRBD2	TRBV14	TRBJ2-4	.	CASSLSGRNIQYF	TGTGCCAGCAGCTTAAGCGGGAGAAACATTCAGTACTTC
.	TRBV7-2	TRBJ2-2	.	CASSPSNTGELFF	TGTGCCAGCAGCCCCTCGAACACCGGGGAGCTGTTTTTT
.	TRBV2	TRBJ1-1	.	CASRGLQGTAEAFF	TGTGCCAGCAGGGGACTACAGGGTACGGCTGAAGCTTTCTTT
.	TRBV29-1	TRBJ2-7	.	CSAAYGTARYF	TGCAGCGCCGCATACGGGACGGCGAGGTACTTC
TRBD1	TRBV27	TRBJ2-7	.	CASSLVPGGAYEQYF	TGTGCCAGCAGTTTAGTTCCAGGGGGTGCCTACGAGCAGTACTTC
.	TRBV19	TRBJ1-1	.	CASSIPGWGTEAFF	TGTGCCAGTAGTATACCAGGGTGGGGCACTGAAGCTTTCTTT
.	TRBV23-1	TRBJ2-5	.	CASSSSQGLGETQYF	TGCGCCAGCAGTTCGTCTCAGGGGCTAGGAGAGACCCAGTACTTC
TRBD2	TRBV7-3	TRBJ2-1	.	CASSSGLAGRGEQFF	TGTGCCAGCAGTTCGGGACTAGCGGGTCGTGGTGAGCAGTTCTTC
.	TRBV4-2	TRBJ1-5	.	CASSQVTGSVGQPQHF	TGTGCCAGCAGCCAAGTTACAGGAAGCGTAGGTCAGCCCCAGCATTTT
TRBD2	TRBV5-1	TRBJ2-1	.	CASSFSGGDYEQFF	TGCGCCAGCAGCTTTAGCGGGGGAGACTATGAGCAGTTCTTC
TRBD2	TRBV19	TRBJ2-1	.	CASSMGTSIYEQFF	TGTGCCAGTAGTATGGGGACTAGTATCTATGAGCAGTTCTTC
.	TRBV2	TRBJ2-7	once	CASSPPGRVYEQYF	TGTGCCAGCAGCCCTCCCGGCAGGGTGTACGAGCAGTACTTC
.	TRBV5-1	TRBJ2-1	.	CASSLPVQSYEQFF	TGCGCCAGCAGTCTCCCCGTACAGTCATATGAGCAGTTCTTC
.	TRBV7-9	TRBJ2-3	.	CASSLHSGGADTQYF	TGTGCCAGCAGCTTACACTCCGGCGGGGCAGATACGCAGTATTTT
.	TRBV6-5	TRBJ2-7	once	CASVPDGHYEQYF	TGTGCCAGCGTTCCGGACGGGCACTACGAGCAGTACTTC
.	TRBV10-3	TRBJ1-2	.	CAISWGENGYTF	TGTGCCATCAGCTGGGGCGAGAATGGCTACACCTTC
TRBD2	TRBV9	TRBJ2-2	.	CASSPGLAKPTGELFF	TGTGCCAGCAGTCCGGGACTAGCGAAACCAACCGGGGAGCTGTTTTTT
TRBD1	TRBV27	TRBJ2-7	once	CASRPSGTGVYEQYF	TGTGCCAGCAGACCCTCCGGGACAGGGGTGTACGAGCAGTACTTC
TRBD1	TRBV7-9	TRBJ2-7	.	CASSLRDSSPYEQYF	TGTGCCAGCAGCTTACGGGACAGTTCCCCCTACGAGCAGTACTTC
.	TRBV7-8	TRBJ2-1	.	CASSLRRVNEQFF	TGTGCCAGCAGCTTGCGCAGGGTCAATGAGCAGTTCTTC
.	TRBV18	TRBJ1-4	.	CASSPTAGFNEKLFF	TGTGCCAGCTCACCAACCGCGGGCTTTAATGAAAAACTGTTTTTT
.	TRBV7-2	TRBJ2-1	.	CASSRTYNEQFF	TGTGCCAGCAGCCGGACCTACAATGAGCAGTTCTTC
.	TRBV7-2	TRBJ2-3	.	CASSLVVSHSTDTQYF	TGTGCCAGCAGCTTAGTGGTATCTCACAGCACAGATACGCAGTATTTT
TRBD2	TRBV9	TRBJ2-3	.	CASSVDPAGVSGATDTQYF	TGTGCCAGCAGCGTAGATCCAGCGGGAGTAAGTGGGGCCACAGATACGCAGTATTTT
.	TRBV21-1	TRBJ1-2	.	CASSKCTGPTHGYTF	TGTGCCAGCAGCAAATGCACCGGGCCGACGCATGGCTACACCTTC
.	TRBV7-9	TRBJ1-5	.	CASSPGGQRNQPQHF	TGTGCCAGCAGCCCAGGCGGACAGAGGAATCAGCCCCAGCATTTT
.	TRBV5-3	TRBJ2-5	few	CARSRQETQYF	TGTGCCAGAAGCAGACAAGAGACCCAGTACTTC
.	TRBV27	TRBJ1-6	.	CASSSGRRGGTNSPLHF	TGTGCCAGCAGTTCGGGCCGCCGTGGGGGGACGAATTCACCCCTCCACTTT
.	TRBV11-2	TRBJ1-2	.	CASSPPGYGYTF	TGTGCCAGCAGCCCTCCTGGGTATGGCTACACCTTC
.	TRBV5-5	TRBJ1-6	.	CASSLGSPRTQNSPLHF	TGTGCCAGCAGCTTAGGGTCCCCCAGGACTCAAAATTCACCCCTCCACTTT
.	TRBV28	TRBJ1-5	.	CASRTLQGRGPQHF	TGTGCCAGCAGAACCCTACAGGGCCGCGGGCCCCAGCATTTT